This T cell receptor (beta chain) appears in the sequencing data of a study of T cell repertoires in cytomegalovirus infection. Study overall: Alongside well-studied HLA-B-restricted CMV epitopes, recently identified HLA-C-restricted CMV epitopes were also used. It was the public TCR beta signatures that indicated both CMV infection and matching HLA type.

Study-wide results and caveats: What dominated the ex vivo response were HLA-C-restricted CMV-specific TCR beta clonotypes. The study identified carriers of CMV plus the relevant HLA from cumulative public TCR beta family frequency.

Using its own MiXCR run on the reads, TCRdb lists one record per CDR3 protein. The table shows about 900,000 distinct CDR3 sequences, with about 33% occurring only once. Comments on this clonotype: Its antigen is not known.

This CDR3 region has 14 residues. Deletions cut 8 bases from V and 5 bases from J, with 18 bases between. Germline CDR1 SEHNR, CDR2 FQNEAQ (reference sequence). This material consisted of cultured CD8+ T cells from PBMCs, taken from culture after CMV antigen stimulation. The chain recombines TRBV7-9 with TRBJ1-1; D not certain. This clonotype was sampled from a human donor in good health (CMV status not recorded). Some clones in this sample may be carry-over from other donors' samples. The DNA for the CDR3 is TGTGCCAGCCTCCCCGGGAAGCCTCGAACTGAAGCTTTCTTT. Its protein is CASLPGKPRTEAFF.